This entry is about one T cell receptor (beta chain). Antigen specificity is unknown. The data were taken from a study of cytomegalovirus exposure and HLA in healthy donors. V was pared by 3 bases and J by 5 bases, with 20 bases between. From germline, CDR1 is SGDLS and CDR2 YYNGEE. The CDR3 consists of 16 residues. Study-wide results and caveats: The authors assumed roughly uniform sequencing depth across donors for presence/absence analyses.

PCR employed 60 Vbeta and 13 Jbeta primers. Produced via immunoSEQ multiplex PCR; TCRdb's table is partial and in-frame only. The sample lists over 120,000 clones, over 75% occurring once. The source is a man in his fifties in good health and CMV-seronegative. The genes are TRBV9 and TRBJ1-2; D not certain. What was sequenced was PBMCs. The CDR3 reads CASSGEAAPTAYGYTF. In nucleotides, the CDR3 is TGTGCCAGCAGCGGGGAGGCAGCCCCAACCGCATATGGCTACACCTTC.